These 26 T cell receptor beta chains were sequenced from one sample in a study of immune heterogeneity within non-small cell lung tumors. Amplification of the TCR beta CDR3 was achieved through multiplex PCR with 32 V and 13 J primers. Using its own MiXCR run on the multiplex PCR reads, TCRdb lists one record per CDR3 protein. Among over 10,000 distinct CDR3 sequences listed, under 30% were seen once. The authors used about 610 ng of bulk tumor genomic DNA per sample as template. In surgery, several biopsies were collected from each primary tumor at widely spaced sites. Samples came from untreated patients having curative surgery for newly diagnosed non-small cell lung cancer. Sample: lung tumor tissue. The source of these receptors is a man aged 50 to 60 with non-small cell lung cancer.

This clonotype was counted ten times or more. The genes are TRBV20-1 and TRBJ1-2, with no clear D. The CDR3 extends over 13 amino acids. CDR1 DFQATT and CDR2 SNEGSKA come from the germline V gene (reference sequence). V was shortened by 6 bases and J by 7 bases, with 18 bases between the two germline ends. The CDR3 DNA reads TGCAGTGCGGAACGGTCCCACAACCCTGGCTACACCTTC. Residues: CSAERSHNPGYTF.

Concerning this clonotype itself: Being one base from a much bigger clone, this may be a read error. The rearrangement joins TRBV6-2 or TRBV6-3 to TRBJ1-1; D might be TRBD1 (5 bases). Germline lookup yields CDR1 MNHEY and CDR2 SVGEGT. This CDR3 is built from 15 residues. Trimming took 5 bases from V and 4 from J, leaving 17 bases between them. The CDR3 sequence is CASSDGGNMSTEAFF. CDR3 DNA sequence: TGTGCCAGCAGTGACGGGGGAAACATGAGCACTGAAGCTTTCTTT.

This clonotype was seen many times. V usage is TRBV2 and J usage is TRBJ2-3, with no clear D. V dropped 7 bases and J dropped 0 bases, with 14 bases sitting between them. The CDR3 has 15 amino acids. CDR1 is SNHLY, CDR2 FYNNEI, per germline. This chain's CDR3 is CASKYRIRSTDTQYF. The CDR3 DNA reads TGTGCCAGCAAATATCGAATTAGGAGCACAGATACGCAGTATTTT.

This clonotype counts as medium-sized. The V and J genes are TRBV11-2 and TRBJ1-2, with a tentative D call TRBD1 (5 bases). V lost 3 bases, J lost 5 bases, and 13 bases lay in between. The germline V gene encodes CDR1 SGHAT and CDR2 FQNNGV. This CDR3 has 14 amino acids. The CDR3 nucleotides read TGTGCCAGCAGCTTGCATGGGGGGGGATATGGCTACACCTTC. This translates into CASSLHGGGYGYTF.

This clonotype was seen repeatedly, ten times or more. The genes are TRBV19 and TRBJ2-7; possible D gene TRBD1, 6 bases. CDR3 length: 13 amino acids. V was pared by 7 bases and J by 7 bases, with 17 bases between. Per the germline V gene, CDR1 is LNHDA and CDR2 is SQIVND (reference sequence). CDR3 in amino acids: CASNDGRGGEQYF. The CDR3 nucleotides are TGTGCCAGTAACGACGGTAGAGGGGGAGAGCAGTACTTC.

This clonotype was counted ten times or more. V usage is TRBV3-1 and J usage is TRBJ2-2; D is perhaps TRBD1 (6 bases). Germline CDR1 LGHDT, CDR2 YNNKEL (reference sequence). V lost 0 bases and J 4 bases, leaving 12 bases between the germline ends. The CDR3 is made up of 16 amino acids. The CDR3 protein is CASSQEWGLITGELFF. DNA of the CDR3: TGTGCCAGCAGCCAAGAATGGGGGCTAATCACCGGGGAGCTGTTTTTT.

This clonotype came up a few times. The rearrangement links TRBV20-1 to TRBJ2-1; 14 bases align to TRBD2. This CDR3 comprises 16 residues. The V gene's germline CDR1 is DFQATT and CDR2 SNEGSKA (reference sequence). V gave up 6 bases and J gave up 3 bases; unmatched junction bases: 7. CDR3 protein: CSATTSGGDFYNEQFF. DNA for the CDR3: TGCAGTGCCACGACTAGCGGGGGGGATTTCTACAATGAGCAGTTCTTC.

Ten or more counts support this clonotype. The rearrangement links TRBV27 to TRBJ2-6, with unresolved D. The CDR3 runs to 17 residues. Germline V gene data show CDR1 as MNHEY and CDR2 as SMNVEV (reference sequence). The ends were cut back, 5 bases at V and 0 bases at J, with 14 bases in the middle. CDR3 protein: CASSLFVRSSGANVLTF. The CDR3 coding sequence is TGTGCCAGCAGTCTCTTCGTCCGGTCCTCTGGGGCCAACGTCCTGACTTTC.

The rearrangement joins TRBV7-9 to TRBJ2-5; the match to TRBD2 covers 7 bases. CDR3 length: 15 residues. CDR1 is SEHNR, CDR2 FQNEAQ, per germline (reference sequence). V dropped 5 bases and J dropped 1; count of bases not matched to a gene: 7. The CDR3 protein is CASSTGTTLQETQYF. The CDR3 bases are TGTGCCAGCAGCACCGGGACTACCCTCCAAGAGACCCAGTACTTC.

Comment on this clonotype: A much larger clone lies one base from this, so it may be a read error. The chain combines TRBV20-1 with TRBJ2-1, with 10 bases identical to TRBD2. The V gene's germline CDR1 is DFQATT and CDR2 SNEGSKA (reference sequence). The CDR3 consists of 14 residues. CDR3 DNA: TGCAGTGCCACGACTAGCGGGTTAAACAATGATCAGTTCTTC. Its translation: CSATTSGLNNDQFF.

This clonotype was counted only a few times. V gene TRBV5-6 combines with J gene TRBJ2-7, with D hard to call. The CDR3 has 14 amino acids. CDR1 and CDR2 (germline): SGHDT, YYEEEE. Trimming removed 2 bases from V and 6 bases from J, with 15 bases in between. The CDR3 reads CASSFKNGFGEQYF. The CDR3 DNA reads as TGTGCCAGCAGCTTTAAAAATGGGTTTGGCGAGCAGTACTTC.

The gene calls are TRBV5-5 and TRBJ2-2; TRBD2 matches at 8 bases. The CDR3 sequence is 16 residues long. With V trimmed by 4 bases and J by 3 bases, 8 bases remained unmatched. Per the germline V gene, CDR1 is SGHKS and CDR2 is YYEKEE (reference sequence). CDR3 nucleotide sequence: TGTGCCAGCAGCCCCTTAGCGGGGAGCTACACCGGGGAGCTGTTTTTT. It encodes CASSPLAGSYTGELFF.

Notes on this clonotype: This may arise from a read error, as a much more abundant clone is one base away. The CDR3 region is CASSFGLGLAGGRRTAELFF. CDR3 nucleotide sequence: TGTGCCAGCAGTTTCGGATTAGGACTAGCGGGGGGGCGACGAACCGCGGAGCTGTTTTTT. This chain uses TRBV6-9 with TRBJ2-2; TRBD2 aligns across 15 bases. The CDR3 loop spans 20 amino acids. CDR1 and CDR2 from the germline V gene are MNHGY and SVAAGI.

This clonotype was found many times. This chain uses TRBV5-1 with TRBJ1-3, with 7 positions matching TRBD1. In germline, CDR1 is SGHRS, CDR2 YFSETQ. CDR3 size: 17 residues. The V and J ends lost 6 bases and 0 bases, in that order; junction bases with no gene match: 12. CDR3 in DNA: TGCGCCAGCACCGGGGGTTTCGGGGACAGCTCTGGAAACACCATATATTTT. It yields the protein CASTGGFGDSSGNTIYF. Full variable domain (rest looked up from reference TRBV5-1 and TRBJ1-3): KAGVTQTPRYLIKTRGQQVTLSCSPISGHRSVSWYQQTPGQGLQFLFEYFSETQRNKGNFPGRFSGRQFSNSRSEMNVSTLELGDSALYLCASTGGFGDSSGNTIYFGEGSWLTVV.

By share, this clonotype ranks as medium-sized. This chain joins TRBV2 and TRBJ2-5; TRBD1 agrees at 9 bases. There are 14 residues in the CDR3. V was pared by 4 bases and J by 3 bases, with 3 bases of the junction left unmatched. The germline V gene has CDR1 SNHLY and CDR2 FYNNEI. CDR3: CASSGQGEKETQYF. The DNA for the CDR3 is TGTGCCAGCAGTGGACAGGGGGAGAAAGAGACCCAGTACTTC.

Points on this clonotype: Possible read error: a much larger clone is one base away. The chain combines TRBV5-1 with TRBJ1-1; TRBD1 might be the D (5 bases). In germline, CDR1 is SGHRS, CDR2 YFSETQ. The germline V and J ends were trimmed by 1 base and 6 bases, with 10 bases remaining between them. The CDR3 has 13 residues. The chain's CDR3 is CASSLKRGSEAFF. The DNA of the CDR3 is TGCGCCAGCAGCTTGAAAAGGGGTTCTGAAGCTTTCTTT.

There are many counts of this clonotype. The chain is built from TRBV29-1 and TRBJ2-3; no firm D call. V lost 3 bases, J lost 8 bases, and 9 bases lay in between. The CDR3 consists of 11 residues. The germline V gene has CDR1 SQVTM and CDR2 ANQGSEA. DNA of the CDR3: TGCAGCGTTGAGACTTCAGCTACGCAGTATTTT. The encoded protein is CSVETSATQYF.

A remark on this clonotype: This could be a read error, since a much larger clone is one nucleotide away. V usage is TRBV12-3 or TRBV12-4 and J usage is TRBJ2-7; D is possibly TRBD2 (5 bases). V was clipped by 0 bases and J by 2 bases, with 8 bases between them. The CDR3 is 14 amino acids. As DNA, the CDR3 is TGTGCCAGCAGTTTAGCGGTACTAGCCTACGAGCAGTACTTC. Translated: CASSLAVLAYEQYF.

Turning to this clonotype: A read error is possible here, since a much larger clone lies one base away. As DNA, the CDR3 is TGTGCCAGCAGCCGTGTTCCGAGCTCCTACGAGCAGTACTTC. Translation: CASSRVPSSYEQYF. The rearrangement joins TRBV7-9 to TRBJ2-7; no definite D call. V lost 5 bases and J lost 0, with 11 bases in between. The CDR3 consists of 14 residues. CDR1 SEHNR and CDR2 FQNEAQ come from the germline V gene (reference sequence).

This clonotype appeared many times. In nucleotides, the CDR3 is TGTGCCAGCAGCAGCCGGGACAGAGGTTGGAATAACTATGGCTACACCTTC. Protein sequence: CASSSRDRGWNNYGYTF. The chain combines TRBV12-3 or TRBV12-4 with TRBJ1-2, with 7 positions matching TRBD1. This CDR3 has 17 residues. After removal of 6 bases from V and 1 base from J, the junction contained 14 bases not matched to a gene.

By sample fraction, this clonotype is medium-sized. The CDR3 region has the DNA TGTGCCAGCAGCGAAGGACGGAATTCACCCCTCCACTTT. Encoded protein: CASSEGRNSPLHF. This chain links TRBV6-4 with TRBJ1-6; D not certain. V was shortened by 6 bases and J by 7 bases, with 10 bases between the two germline ends. The germline CDR1 and CDR2 sequences are MRHNA and SNTAGT. CDR3 size: 13 residues.

This clonotype is classed as medium-sized. The genes are TRBV27 and TRBJ1-2, with 9 bases matching TRBD1. The CDR3 is 14 amino acids. The V gene's germline CDR1 is MNHEY and CDR2 SMNVEV (reference sequence). The J segment lost 4 bases and the V segment lost 5 bases, leaving 5 bases of the junction unmatched. CDR3 residues: CASSVTGGGYGYTF. CDR3 nucleotides: TGTGCCAGCAGTGTAACAGGGGGCGGCTATGGCTACACCTTC.

This clonotype came up many times. The V call is TRBV7-9, the J call TRBJ1-4; D not resolved. V was trimmed by 2 bases and J by 8 bases, leaving 15 bases between them. The CDR3 runs to 15 residues. The germline V gene has CDR1 SEHNR and CDR2 FQNEAQ (reference sequence). The CDR3 region is CASSLFLEAGEKLFF. The CDR3 coding sequence is TGTGCCAGCAGCTTATTTCTAGAGGCTGGGGAAAAACTGTTTTTT. The entire variable domain, with the rest obtained from reference TRBV7-9 and TRBJ1-4, is as follows: DTGVSQNPRHKITKRGQNVTFRCDPISEHNRLYWYRQTLGQGPEFLTYFQNEAQLEKSRLLSDRFSAERPKGSFSTLEIQRTEQGDSAMYLCASSLFLEAGEKLFFGSGTQLSVL.

This clonotype was counted at least ten times. This chain joins TRBV7-6 and TRBJ2-2; possibly TRBD2 for D (5 bases). The CDR3 runs to 15 residues. Trimming left V 0 bases short and J 6 bases short, with 11 bases between. The germline gives CDR1 SGHVS, CDR2 FNYEAQ. CDR3 in DNA: TGTGCCAGCAGCTTAGCTTCGGGGATCGCCGGGGAGCTGTTTTTT. Encoded protein: CASSLASGIAGELFF. The full variable domain, rest sourced from reference TRBV7-6 and TRBJ2-2, is GAGVSQSPRYKVTKRGQDVALRCDPISGHVSLYWYRQALGQGPEFLTYFNYEAQQDKSGLPNDRFSAERPEGSISTLTIQRTEQRDSAMYRCASSLASGIAGELFFGEGSRLTVL.

This clonotype counts as large (0.1 to 1%). This rearrangement joins TRBV19 to TRBJ2-3; 7 bases are a match to TRBD1. Germline CDR1 LNHDA, CDR2 SQIVND (reference sequence). Trimming removed 6 bases from V and 2 bases from J; junction bases left unmatched: 8. This CDR3 has 15 residues. CDR3 amino acids: CASRPRQGNTDTQYF. CDR3 DNA: TGTGCCAGTAGGCCGCGACAGGGCAACACAGATACGCAGTATTTT.

With respect to this clonotype: Compared with germline, one end of the junction differs, possibly owing to a read error. The chain is built from TRBV20-1 and TRBJ1-5; D unclear. The V gene's germline CDR1 is DFQATT and CDR2 SNEGSKA (reference sequence). CDR3 length equals 14 residues. The CDR3 spells CSATVENSNQSQHF. The CDR3 region has the DNA TGCAGTGCCACTGTGGAAAATAGCAATCAGTCCCAGCATTTT.